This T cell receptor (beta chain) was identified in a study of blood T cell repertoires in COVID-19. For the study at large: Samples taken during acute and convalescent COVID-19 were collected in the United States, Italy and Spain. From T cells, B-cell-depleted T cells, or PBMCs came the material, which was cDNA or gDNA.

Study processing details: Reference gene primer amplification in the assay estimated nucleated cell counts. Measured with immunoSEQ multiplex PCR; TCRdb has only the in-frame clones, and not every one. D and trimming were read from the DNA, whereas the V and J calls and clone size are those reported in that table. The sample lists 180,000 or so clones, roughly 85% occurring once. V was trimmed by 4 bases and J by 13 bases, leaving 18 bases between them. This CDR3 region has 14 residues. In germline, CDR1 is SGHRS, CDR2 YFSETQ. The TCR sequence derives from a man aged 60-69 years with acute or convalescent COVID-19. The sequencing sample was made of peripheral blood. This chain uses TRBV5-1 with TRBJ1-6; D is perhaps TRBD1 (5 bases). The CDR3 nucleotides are TGCGCCAGCAGCAAAACAGGATCAGTCTTTCCCCTCCACTTT. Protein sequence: CASSKTGSVFPLHF.